This record covers a single T cell receptor (beta chain). What it recognizes is unknown. This entry is derived from a study of CXCR3-negative and CXCR3-positive naive CD8 T cells. Germline CDR1 and CDR2: MNHEY and SMNVEV (reference sequence). There are 17 residues in the CDR3. Naive CD8+ T cells had a CD45RO-CCR7+CD27+CD95- phenotype. Findings and limits, study-wide: Much lower diversity was found in memory CD8+ cells, while both naive subsets had comparably high diversity. More hydrophobic TRB CDR3s occurred in CXCR3-positive than in CXCR3-negative naive cells. Partial loss of CXCR3 expression followed cryopreservation; most assays used fresh PBMCs.

With UMI labels, 5' RACE was used to prepare the TRB cDNA libraries. Using the 5' RACE reads, TCRdb records one entry per CDR3 protein without DNA. This table holds about 150,000 distinct CDR3 sequences. This receptor was identified in a human donor in good health. Some clones in this sample may be carry-over from other donors' samples. The V call is TRBV27, the J call TRBJ2-1. Input material: naive CXCR3+ CD8+ T cells from blood. Subset denoted: CD45RO-CCR7+CD27+CD95- naive CD8+ T cells expressing CXCR3 (TNR3+). The CDR3 protein is CASSYLGALSSYNEQFF.